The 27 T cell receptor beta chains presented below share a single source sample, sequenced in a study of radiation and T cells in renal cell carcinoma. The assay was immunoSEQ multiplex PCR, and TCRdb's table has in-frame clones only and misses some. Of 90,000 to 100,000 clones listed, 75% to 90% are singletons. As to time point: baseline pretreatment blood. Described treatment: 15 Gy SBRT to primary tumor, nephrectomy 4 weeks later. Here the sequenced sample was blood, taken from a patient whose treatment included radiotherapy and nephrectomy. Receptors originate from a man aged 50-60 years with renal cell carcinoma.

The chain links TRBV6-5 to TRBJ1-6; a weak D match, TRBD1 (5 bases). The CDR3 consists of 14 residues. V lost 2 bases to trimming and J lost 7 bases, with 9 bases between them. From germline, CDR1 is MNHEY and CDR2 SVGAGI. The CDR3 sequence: CASSYPGVNSPLHF. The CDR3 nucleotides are TGTGCCAGCAGTTACCCGGGGGTCAATTCACCCCTCCACTTT.

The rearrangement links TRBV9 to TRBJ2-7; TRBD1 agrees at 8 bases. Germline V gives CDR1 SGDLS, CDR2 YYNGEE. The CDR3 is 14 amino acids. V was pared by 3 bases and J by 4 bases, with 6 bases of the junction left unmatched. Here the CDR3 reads CASSDGTGLYEQYF. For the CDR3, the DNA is TGTGCCAGCAGCGACGGGACAGGATTATACGAGCAGTACTTC.

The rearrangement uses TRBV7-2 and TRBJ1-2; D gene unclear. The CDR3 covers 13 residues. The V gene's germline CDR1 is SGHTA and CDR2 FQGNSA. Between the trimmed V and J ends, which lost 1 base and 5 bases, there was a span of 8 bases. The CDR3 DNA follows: TGTGCCAGCAGCTTAGACCCAGTGTATGGCTACACCTTC. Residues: CASSLDPVYGYTF. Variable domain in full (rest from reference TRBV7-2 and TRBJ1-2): GAGVSQSPSNKVTEKGKDVELRCDPISGHTALYWYRQSLGQGLEFLIYFQGNSAPDKSGLPSDRFSAERTGGSVSTLTIQRTQQEDSAVYLCASSLDPVYGYTFGSGTRLTVV.

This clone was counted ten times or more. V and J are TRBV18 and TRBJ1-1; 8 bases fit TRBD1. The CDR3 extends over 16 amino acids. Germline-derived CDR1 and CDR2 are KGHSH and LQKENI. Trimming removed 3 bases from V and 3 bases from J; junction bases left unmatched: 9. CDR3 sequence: CASSPSGQGQDTEAFF. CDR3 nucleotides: TGTGCCAGCTCACCCTCTGGACAGGGCCAGGACACTGAAGCTTTCTTT.

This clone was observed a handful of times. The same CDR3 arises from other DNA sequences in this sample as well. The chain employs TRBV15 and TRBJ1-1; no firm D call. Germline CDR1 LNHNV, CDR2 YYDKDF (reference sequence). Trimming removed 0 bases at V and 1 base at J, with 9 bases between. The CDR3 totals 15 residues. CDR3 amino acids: CATSRDKKQNTEAFF. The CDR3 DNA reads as TGTGCCACCAGCAGAGATAAGAAACAGAACACTGAAGCTTTCTTT. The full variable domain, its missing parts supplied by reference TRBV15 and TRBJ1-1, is DAMVIQNPRYQVTQFGKPVTLSCSQTLNHNVMYWYQQKSSQAPKLLFHYYDKDFNNEADTPDNFQSRRPNTSFCFLDIRSPGLGDTAMYLCATSRDKKQNTEAFFGQGTRLTVV.

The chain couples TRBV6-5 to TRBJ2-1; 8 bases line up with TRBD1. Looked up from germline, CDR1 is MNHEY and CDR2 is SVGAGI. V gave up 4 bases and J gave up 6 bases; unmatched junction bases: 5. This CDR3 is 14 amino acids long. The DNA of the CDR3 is TGTGCCAGCAGTTCAATCGACAGGGGCAATGAGCAGTTCTTC. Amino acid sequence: CASSSIDRGNEQFF.

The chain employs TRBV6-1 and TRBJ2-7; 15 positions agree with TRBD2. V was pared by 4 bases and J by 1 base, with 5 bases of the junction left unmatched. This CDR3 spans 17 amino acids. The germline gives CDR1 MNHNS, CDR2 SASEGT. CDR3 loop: CASSGTSGGARSYEQYF. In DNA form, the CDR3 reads TGTGCCAGCAGTGGGACTAGCGGGGGGGCCCGATCCTACGAGCAGTACTTC.

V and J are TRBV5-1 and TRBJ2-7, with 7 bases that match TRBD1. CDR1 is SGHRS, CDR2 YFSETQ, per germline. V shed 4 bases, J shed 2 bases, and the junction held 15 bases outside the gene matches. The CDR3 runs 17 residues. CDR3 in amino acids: CASSLTQGTAQTYEQYF. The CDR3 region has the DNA TGCGCCAGCAGCCTGACCCAAGGGACAGCCCAAACCTACGAGCAGTACTTC.

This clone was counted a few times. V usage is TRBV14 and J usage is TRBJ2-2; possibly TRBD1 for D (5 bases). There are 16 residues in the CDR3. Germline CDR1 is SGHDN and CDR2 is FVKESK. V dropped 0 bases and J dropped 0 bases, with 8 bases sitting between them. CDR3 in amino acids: CASSQETVSNTGELFF. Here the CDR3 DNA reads TGTGCCAGCAGCCAAGAGACAGTTTCGAACACCGGGGAGCTGTTTTTT.

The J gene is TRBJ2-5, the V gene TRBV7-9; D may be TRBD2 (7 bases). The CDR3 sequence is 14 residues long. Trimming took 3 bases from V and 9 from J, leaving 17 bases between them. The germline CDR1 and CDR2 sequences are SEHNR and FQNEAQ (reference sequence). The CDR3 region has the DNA TGTGCCAGCAGCTTGGTTGGCGGGGGCAGTTCCCAGTACTTC. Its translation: CASSLVGGGSSQYF. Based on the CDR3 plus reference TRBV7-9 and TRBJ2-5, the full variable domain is DTGVSQNPRHKITKRGQNVTFRCDPISEHNRLYWYRQTLGQGPEFLTYFQNEAQLEKSRLLSDRFSAERPKGSFSTLEIQRTEQGDSAMYLCASSLVGGGSSQYFGPGTRLLVL.

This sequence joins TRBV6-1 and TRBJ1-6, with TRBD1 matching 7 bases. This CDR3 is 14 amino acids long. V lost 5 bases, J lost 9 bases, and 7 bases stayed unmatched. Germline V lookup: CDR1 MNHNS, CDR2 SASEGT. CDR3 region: CASSSNRGGSPLHF. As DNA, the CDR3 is TGTGCCAGCAGTAGTAACAGGGGTGGTTCACCCCTCCACTTT.

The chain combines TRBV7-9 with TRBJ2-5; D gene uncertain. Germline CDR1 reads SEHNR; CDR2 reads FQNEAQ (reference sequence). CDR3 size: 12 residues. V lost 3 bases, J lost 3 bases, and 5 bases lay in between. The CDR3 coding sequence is TGTGCCAGCAGCTTTGGCGAAGAGACCCAGTACTTC. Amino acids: CASSFGEETQYF.

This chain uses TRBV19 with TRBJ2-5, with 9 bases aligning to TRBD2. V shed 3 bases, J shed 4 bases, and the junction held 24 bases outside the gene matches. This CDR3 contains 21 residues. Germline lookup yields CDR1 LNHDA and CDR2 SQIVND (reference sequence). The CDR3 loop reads CASSINSLAGGPNSGIETQYF. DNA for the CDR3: TGTGCCAGTAGTATCAACTCTTTGGCGGGGGGGCCTAATTCGGGCATAGAGACCCAGTACTTC.

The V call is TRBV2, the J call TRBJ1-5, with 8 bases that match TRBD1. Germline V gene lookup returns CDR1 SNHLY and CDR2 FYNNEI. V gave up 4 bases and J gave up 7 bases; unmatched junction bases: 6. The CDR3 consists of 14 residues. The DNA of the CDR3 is TGTGCCAGCAGTGGGACAGGGAACGGGCAGCCCCAGCATTTT. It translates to CASSGTGNGQPQHF.

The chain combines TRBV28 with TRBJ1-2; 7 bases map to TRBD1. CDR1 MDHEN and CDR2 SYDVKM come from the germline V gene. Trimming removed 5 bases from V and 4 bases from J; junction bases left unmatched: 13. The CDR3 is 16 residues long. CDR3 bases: TGTGCCAGCAGTCCAAATACGGGACAGCCCTTCTATGGCTACACCTTC. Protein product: CASSPNTGQPFYGYTF.

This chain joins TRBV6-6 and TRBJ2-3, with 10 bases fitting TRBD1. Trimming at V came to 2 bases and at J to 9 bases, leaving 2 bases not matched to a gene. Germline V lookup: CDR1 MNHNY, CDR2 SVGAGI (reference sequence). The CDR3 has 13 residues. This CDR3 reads CASSYTDRGTQYF. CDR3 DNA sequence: TGTGCCAGCAGTTACACGGACAGGGGGACGCAGTATTTT.

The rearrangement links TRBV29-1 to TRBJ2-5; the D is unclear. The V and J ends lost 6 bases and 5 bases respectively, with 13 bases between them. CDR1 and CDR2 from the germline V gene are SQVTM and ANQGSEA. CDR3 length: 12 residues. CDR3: CSVAQRVETQYF. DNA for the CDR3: TGCAGCGTGGCCCAACGGGTGGAGACCCAGTACTTC.

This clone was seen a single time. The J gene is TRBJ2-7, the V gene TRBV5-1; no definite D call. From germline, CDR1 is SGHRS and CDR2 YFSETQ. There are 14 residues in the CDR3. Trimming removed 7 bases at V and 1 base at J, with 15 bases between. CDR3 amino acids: CASAVGLGSYEQYF. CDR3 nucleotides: TGCGCCAGCGCCGTAGGTTTGGGTTCCTACGAGCAGTACTTC.

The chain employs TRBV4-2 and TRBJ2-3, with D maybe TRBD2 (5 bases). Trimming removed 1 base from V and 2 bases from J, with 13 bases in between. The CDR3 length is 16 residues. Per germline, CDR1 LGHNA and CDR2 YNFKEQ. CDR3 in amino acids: CASSQVTPTNTDTQYF. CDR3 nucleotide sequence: TGTGCCAGCAGCCAAGTTACCCCGACTAACACAGATACGCAGTATTTT.

CDR3 in DNA: TGTGCCAGCCCCGATTGGGGGCACGAGCAGTACTTC. Protein sequence: CASPDWGHEQYF. This chain links TRBV27 with TRBJ2-7; tentatively, D is TRBD1 (6 bases). CDR1 and CDR2 (germline): MNHEY, SMNVEV (reference sequence). V was trimmed by 8 bases and J by 5 bases, leaving 13 bases between them. The CDR3 loop spans 12 amino acids.

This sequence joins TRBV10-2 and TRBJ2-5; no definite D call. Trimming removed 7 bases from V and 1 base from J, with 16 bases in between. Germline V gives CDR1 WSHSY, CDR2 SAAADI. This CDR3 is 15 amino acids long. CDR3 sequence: CASKGSVPLQETQYF. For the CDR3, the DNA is TGCGCCAGCAAGGGCAGCGTGCCTCTCCAAGAGACCCAGTACTTC.

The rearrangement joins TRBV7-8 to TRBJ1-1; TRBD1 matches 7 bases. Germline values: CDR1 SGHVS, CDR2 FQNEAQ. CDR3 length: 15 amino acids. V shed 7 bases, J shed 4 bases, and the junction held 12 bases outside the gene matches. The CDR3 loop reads CASTTRGGWGTEAFF. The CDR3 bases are TGTGCCAGCACTACCAGGGGGGGCTGGGGCACTGAAGCTTTCTTT.

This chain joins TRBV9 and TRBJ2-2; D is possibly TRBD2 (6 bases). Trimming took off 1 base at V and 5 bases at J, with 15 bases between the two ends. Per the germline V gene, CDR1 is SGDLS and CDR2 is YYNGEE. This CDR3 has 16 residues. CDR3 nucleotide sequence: TGTGCCAGCAGCGTAACACACGGGAGAGGAACCGGGGAGCTGTTTTTT. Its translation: CASSVTHGRGTGELFF.

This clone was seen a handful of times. CDR3 DNA sequence: TGCAGTGCTAGAGAACTCACTGAAGCTTTCTTT. Encoded protein: CSARELTEAFF. The J gene is TRBJ1-1, the V gene TRBV20-1, with no clear D. This CDR3 contains 11 residues. V shed 0 bases and J shed 4 bases, with 3 bases lying between them. CDR1 DFQATT and CDR2 SNEGSKA come from the germline V gene (reference sequence).

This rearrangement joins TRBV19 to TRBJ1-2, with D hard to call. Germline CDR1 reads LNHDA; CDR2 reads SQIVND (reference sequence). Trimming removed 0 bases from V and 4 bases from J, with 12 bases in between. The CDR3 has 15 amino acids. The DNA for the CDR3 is TGTGCCAGTAGTATAGATAGCCCTTTCCGCTATGGCTACACCTTC. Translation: CASSIDSPFRYGYTF.

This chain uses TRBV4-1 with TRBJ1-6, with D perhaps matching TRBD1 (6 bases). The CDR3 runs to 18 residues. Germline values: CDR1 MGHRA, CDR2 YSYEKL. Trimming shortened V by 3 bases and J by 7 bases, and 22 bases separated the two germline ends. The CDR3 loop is CASSHPLLAGAKNSPLHF. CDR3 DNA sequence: TGCGCCAGCAGCCACCCTCTTCTGGCAGGGGCGAAGAATTCACCCCTCCACTTT.

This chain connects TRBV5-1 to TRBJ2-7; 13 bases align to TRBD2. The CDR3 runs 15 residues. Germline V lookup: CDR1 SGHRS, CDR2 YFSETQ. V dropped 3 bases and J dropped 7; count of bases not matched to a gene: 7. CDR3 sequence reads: CASSSSGLAGVEQYF. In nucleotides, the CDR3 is TGCGCCAGCAGCTCCTCCGGACTAGCGGGAGTTGAGCAGTACTTC.